This T cell receptor beta chain was identified in a study of blood T cells in healthy people across ages. V lost 3 bases to trimming and J lost 0 bases, with 9 bases between them. The CDR3 runs 16 residues. Germline V CDR1 and CDR2: ENHRY, SYGVKD. Together with a sample-barcoded 5' primer, a J-beta primer mix was included in a second PCR lasting roughly 6 to 12 cycles. Each CDR3 protein is one row after TCRdb ran MiXCR on the 5' RACE reads. This table holds about 1.8 million distinct CDR3 sequences, around 50% found once. The material sequenced was blood. The receptor was derived from a woman aged 40 to 50 in good health. The chain combines TRBV10-3 with TRBJ1-6, with D unresolved. CDR3 nucleotide sequence: TGTGCCATCAGTGATGTAGGTAGCTCCTATAATTCACCCCTCCACTTT. Its protein is CAISDVGSSYNSPLHF.